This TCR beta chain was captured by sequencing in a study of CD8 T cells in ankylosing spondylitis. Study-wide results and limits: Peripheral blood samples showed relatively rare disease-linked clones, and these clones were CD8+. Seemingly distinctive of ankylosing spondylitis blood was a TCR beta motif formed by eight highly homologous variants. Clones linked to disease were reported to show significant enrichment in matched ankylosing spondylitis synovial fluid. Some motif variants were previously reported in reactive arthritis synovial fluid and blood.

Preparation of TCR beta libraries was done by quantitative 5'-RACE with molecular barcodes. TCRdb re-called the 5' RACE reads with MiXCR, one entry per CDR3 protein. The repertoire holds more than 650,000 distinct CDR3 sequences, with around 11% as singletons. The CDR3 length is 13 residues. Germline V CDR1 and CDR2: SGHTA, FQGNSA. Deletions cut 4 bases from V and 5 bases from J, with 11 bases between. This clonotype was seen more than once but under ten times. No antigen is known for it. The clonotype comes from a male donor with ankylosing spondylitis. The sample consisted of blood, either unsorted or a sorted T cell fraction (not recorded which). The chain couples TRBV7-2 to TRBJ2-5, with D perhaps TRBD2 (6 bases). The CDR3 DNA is TGTGCCAGCAGCTGGAGGGTCGGCGAGACCCAGTACTTC. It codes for CASSWRVGETQYF. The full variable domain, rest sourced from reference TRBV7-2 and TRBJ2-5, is GAGVSQSPSNKVTEKGKDVELRCDPISGHTALYWYRQSLGQGLEFLIYFQGNSAPDKSGLPSDRFSAERTGGSVSTLTIQRTQQEDSAVYLCASSWRVGETQYFGPGTRLLVL.